This T cell receptor (beta chain) was documented in a study of T cells in Graves' hyperthyroidism and ophthalmopathy (dated by TCRdb to about 2019). The study in broad terms: Peripheral blood samples were taken at the time of initial diagnosis, prior to any treatment. To identify distinguishing TCR V-J signatures, a discovery cohort of some 99 patients was used, comprising roughly 45 with Graves' ophthalmopathy and some 60 with stable Graves' hyperthyroidism. Whether ophthalmopathy could be predicted prospectively was tested in an independent validation cohort made up of 18 to 20 hyperthyroidism patients plus 17 patients who later progressed to ophthalmopathy. The roughly 100 discovery patients were divided at random into training and test sets in a 7:3 ratio. The study also compared thyroid tissue and blood T-cell repertoires from roughly six Graves' hyperthyroidism patients. Following sampling, methimazole starting at 30 mg daily was given to hyperthyroidism patients, and high-dose intravenous methylprednisolone was given to ophthalmopathy patients. According to the paper, TCR Vbeta CDR3 sequencing was carried out on 135 peripheral blood samples, which came from more than 40 ophthalmopathy, 75 or so hyperthyroidism and approximately 17 progressor patients. Paper-wide results and their limitations: In validation, progression to ophthalmopathy was predicted by the model with about 70% sensitivity and around 76% specificity, a median of approximately 7.1 months before onset. A model built on a 13 V-J signature distinguished ophthalmopathy from stable hyperthyroidism, reaching around 88% sensitivity and around 81% specificity in cross-validation and 80%/75% in testing. No statistical method was used to set the sample size in advance, and investigators knew the group allocation. Most expanded thyroid clonotypes (frequency above 0.001) were also detected in blood, a finding suggesting that blood repertoires may reflect thyroid immune responses.

With respect to this clonotype: Its specific antigen is unknown. There are no base qualities to consult, and no much larger clone falls within one base.

V was cut back by 5 bases and J by 8 bases, leaving a gap of 16 bases between them. Counted from cysteine to phenylalanine, this CDR3 has 14 amino acids. Only the CDR3 portion is preserved as DNA: 42 bases, with reading frame beginning at the first base. The germline V gene yields SGHVS for CDR1 and FNYEAQ for CDR2. The TCR beta CDR3 regions were amplified from RNA transcripts. The first round of RT-PCR for the TCR CDR3 was performed with the HTBI primer set and the Qiagen OneStep RT-PCR kit. A second multiplex PCR round built the libraries, followed by size selection and purification. Paired-end sequencing of the libraries was performed with 100 bp reads on an Illumina HiSeq2000. On the authors' methods: SOAPnuke was used to process the raw data, removing reads that contained adapters or uncalled bases, had a mean Phred below 15, or lacked an exact match to the constant primer or identifier. COPE v1.2.5 was used to merge the high-quality paired reads, and each unique nucleotide sequence was defined as a clonotype. Clonotypes were aligned to IMGT TRBV, TRBD and TRBJ reference segments using MiTCR v1.1. Analysis was restricted to V-J combinations with a frequency above 0.0001, which covered roughly 99% of repertoires. The TCS score was defined as the ratio of F50 (clonal expansion) to E x V (chaos), calculated using BLOSUM62-based TCRdist between CDR3 peptides within each V-J. Welch's t-statistics and random forest reduced around 510 V-J features to 13, which were used in a naive Bayes classifier (R e1071). TCRdb reworked the public reads: Q25 trimming with fastp, MiXCR clone assembly, productive beta chains retained. One record per CDR3 amino acid sequence lists the most common genes and DNA. The V and J calls come from TCRdb's annotation, not from the publication. For this sample there are roughly 650,000 distinct CDR3 sequences; roughly 16% appear just once. The biggest ten clones account for 3% to 4% of the sample.

Ophthalmopathy patients had moderately to severely active disease, Clinical Activity Score of at least 3, NOSPECS grade of at least 4, and duration under 3 months. Any patient with an uncontrolled infection, another autoimmune disease, pregnancy or lactation was excluded. Diagnoses were based on clinical symptoms, serum thyroxine and TRAb, thyroid ultrasound and orbital computed tomography. PBMCs were isolated from roughly 10 ml of fresh peripheral blood by Ficoll-Paque density gradient centrifugation. Trizol reagent was used to extract total RNA, and RNA quality was then checked on an Agilent 2100 Bioanalyzer.

The source material was blood. Recombination connected TRBV7-6 to TRBJ2-1, with an unclear D gene assignment. The sequence was obtained from a woman aged 40 to 55 with Graves' ophthalmopathy. For the CDR3, the sequence is CASSPGDSSYEQFF. The nucleotides read TGTGCCAGCAGCCCCGGTGATTCTAGTTATGAGCAGTTCTTC.